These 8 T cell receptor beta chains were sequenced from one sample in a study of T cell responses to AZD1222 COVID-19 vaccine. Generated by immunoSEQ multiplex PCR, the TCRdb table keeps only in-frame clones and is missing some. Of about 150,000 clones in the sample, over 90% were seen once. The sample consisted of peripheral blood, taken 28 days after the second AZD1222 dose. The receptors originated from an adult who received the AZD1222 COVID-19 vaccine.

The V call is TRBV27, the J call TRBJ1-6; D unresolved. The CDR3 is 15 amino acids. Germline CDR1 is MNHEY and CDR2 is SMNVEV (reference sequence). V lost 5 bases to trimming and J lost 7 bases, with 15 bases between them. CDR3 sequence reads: CASSPPGGINSPLHF. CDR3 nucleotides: TGTGCCAGCAGTCCCCCGGGAGGAATAAATTCACCCCTCCACTTT.

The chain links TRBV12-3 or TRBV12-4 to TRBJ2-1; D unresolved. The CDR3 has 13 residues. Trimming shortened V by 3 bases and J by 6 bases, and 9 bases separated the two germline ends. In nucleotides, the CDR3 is TGTGCCAGCAGTTTCGTCACGATCAATGAGCAGTTCTTC. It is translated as CASSFVTINEQFF.

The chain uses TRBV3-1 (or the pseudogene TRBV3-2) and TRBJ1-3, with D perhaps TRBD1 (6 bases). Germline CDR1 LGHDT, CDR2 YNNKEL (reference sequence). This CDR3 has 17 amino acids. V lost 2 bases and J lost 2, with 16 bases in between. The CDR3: CASSQFLGAGAGNTIYF. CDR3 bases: TGTGCCAGCAGCCAATTCCTTGGGGCAGGGGCTGGAAACACCATATATTTT.

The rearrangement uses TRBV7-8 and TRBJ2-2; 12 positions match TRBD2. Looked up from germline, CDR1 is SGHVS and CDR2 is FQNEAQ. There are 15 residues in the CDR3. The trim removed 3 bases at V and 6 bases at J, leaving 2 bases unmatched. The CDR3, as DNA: TGTGCCAGCAGCTTCTCTAGCGGGAGGGCCGGGGAGCTGTTTTTT. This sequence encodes CASSFSSGRAGELFF.

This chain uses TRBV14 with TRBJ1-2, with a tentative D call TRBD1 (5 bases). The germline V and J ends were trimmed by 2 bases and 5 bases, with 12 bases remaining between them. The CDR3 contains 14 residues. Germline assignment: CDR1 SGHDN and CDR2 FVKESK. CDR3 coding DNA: TGTGCCAGCAGCCAACAAGGGGTCCCTTATGGCTACACCTTC. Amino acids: CASSQQGVPYGYTF.

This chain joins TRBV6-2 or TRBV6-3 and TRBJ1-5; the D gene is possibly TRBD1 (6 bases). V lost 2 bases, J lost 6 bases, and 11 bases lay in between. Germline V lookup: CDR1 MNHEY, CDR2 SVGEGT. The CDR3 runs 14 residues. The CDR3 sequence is CASSYTGLFQPQHF. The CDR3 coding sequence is TGTGCCAGCAGTTACACAGGGCTCTTTCAGCCCCAGCATTTT.

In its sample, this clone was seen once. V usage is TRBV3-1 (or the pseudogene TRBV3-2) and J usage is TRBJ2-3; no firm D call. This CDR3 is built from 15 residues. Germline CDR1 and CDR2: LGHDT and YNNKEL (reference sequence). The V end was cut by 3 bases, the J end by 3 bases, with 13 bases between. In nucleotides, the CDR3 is TGTGCCAGCAGCCAGAGTCTCTATACTACAGATACGCAGTATTTT. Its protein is CASSQSLYTTDTQYF.

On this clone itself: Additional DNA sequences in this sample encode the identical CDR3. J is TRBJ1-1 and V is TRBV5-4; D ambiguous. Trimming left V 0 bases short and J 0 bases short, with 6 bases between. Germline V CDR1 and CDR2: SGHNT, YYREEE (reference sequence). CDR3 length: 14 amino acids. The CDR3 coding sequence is TGTGCCAGCAGCTTGGACAGATTGAACACTGAAGCTTTCTTT. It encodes CASSLDRLNTEAFF.